The 4 T cell receptor beta chains reported below all come from one sample, sequenced in a study of radiotherapy plus CTLA-4 blockade in lung cancer. Clones were read by immunoSEQ multiplex PCR, and TCRdb kept only the in-frame ones, dropping some. Of some 110,000 clones in the sample, roughly 80% are singletons; the top ten hold around 4.8%. The sequencing here drew on peripheral blood, taken from a patient treated with radiotherapy plus ipilimumab. These receptors all stem from a human donor with non-small cell lung cancer who had a partial response to radiotherapy plus ipilimumab.

As to this clone: Because it lacks the conserved phenylalanine or tryptophan at the end, this CDR3 is likely a read error. Because the CDR3's place on the DNA is in doubt, the DNA is left out and the CDR3 is given as listed by TCRdb. The chain joins TRBV9 to TRBJ2-4; no DNA check was done on the table's D call, TRBD2. Germline values: CDR1 SGDLS, CDR2 YYNGEE. The CDR3 spans 8 residues, counting both ends. The CDR3 region is CASSGLGR.

This chain links TRBV6-5 with TRBJ1-4; the D is unclear. The CDR3 has 13 amino acids. Trimming took off 3 bases at V and 12 bases at J, with 14 bases between the two ends. The germline gives CDR1 MNHEY, CDR2 SVGAGI. The CDR3 bases are TGTGCCAGCAGTTATACGAGCGTGACGGAACTGTTTTTT. Translating it yields CASSYTSVTELFF.

The rearrangement links TRBV7-3 to TRBJ2-3; 9 nucleotides align to TRBD1. With V trimmed by 4 bases and J by 4 bases, 6 bases remained unmatched. Germline V gene sequence: CDR1 SGHTA, CDR2 FQGTGA. The CDR3 loop spans 15 amino acids. The DNA for the CDR3 is TGTGCCAGCAGCTCCAACAGGGGGCTGGCAGATACGCAGTATTTT. Residues: CASSSNRGLADTQYF.

The rearrangement uses TRBV14 and TRBJ2-2; 9 bases are a match to TRBD2. From germline, CDR1 is SGHDN and CDR2 FVKESK. The V gene end was trimmed by 0 bases and the J gene end by 6 bases; junction bases not matched to a gene: 11. CDR3 length: 18 amino acids. The CDR3, as DNA: TGTGCCAGCAGCCAAGAGGGTCAGCTAGCGGGATCCCCCGGGGAGCTGTTTTTT. Translation gives CASSQEGQLAGSPGELFF. Looking up the rest from reference TRBV14 and TRBJ2-2 gives the full variable domain: EAGVTQFPSHSVIEKGQTVTLRCDPISGHDNLYWYRRVMGKEIKFLLHFVKESKQDESGMPNNRFLAERTGGTYSTLKVQPAELEDSGVYFCASSQEGQLAGSPGELFFGEGSRLTVL.